The 2 T cell receptor beta chains reported below all come from one sample, sequenced in a study of blood T cell repertoires in COVID-19. Clones were read by immunoSEQ multiplex PCR, and TCRdb kept only the in-frame ones, dropping some. The sample shows 200,000 to 250,000 clones, 84% of them seen only once. Sequenced material: peripheral blood. All receptors come from a woman in her fifties or sixties with acute or convalescent COVID-19.

This clone was seen just once. The chain uses TRBV5-1 and TRBJ2-3; TRBD2 aligns across 14 bases. The germline CDR1 and CDR2 sequences are SGHRS and YFSETQ. The CDR3 has 18 residues. Losses at the gene ends were 4 bases for V and 1 base for J; bases not matched to a gene: 8. This CDR3 is CASSPGLAGGTGTDTQYF. The CDR3 DNA follows: TGCGCCAGCAGCCCCGGACTAGCGGGGGGCACGGGCACAGATACGCAGTATTTT.

The chain links TRBV5-5 to TRBJ1-2, with D tentatively TRBD1 (6 bases). CDR1 SGHKS and CDR2 YYEKEE come from the germline V gene (reference sequence). The CDR3 contains 16 residues. V was trimmed by 2 bases and J by 5 bases, leaving 19 bases between them. CDR3 in amino acids: CASSFGTQGNRYGYTF. The CDR3 region has the DNA TGTGCCAGCAGCTTTGGCACCCAGGGGAACCGATATGGCTACACCTTC.